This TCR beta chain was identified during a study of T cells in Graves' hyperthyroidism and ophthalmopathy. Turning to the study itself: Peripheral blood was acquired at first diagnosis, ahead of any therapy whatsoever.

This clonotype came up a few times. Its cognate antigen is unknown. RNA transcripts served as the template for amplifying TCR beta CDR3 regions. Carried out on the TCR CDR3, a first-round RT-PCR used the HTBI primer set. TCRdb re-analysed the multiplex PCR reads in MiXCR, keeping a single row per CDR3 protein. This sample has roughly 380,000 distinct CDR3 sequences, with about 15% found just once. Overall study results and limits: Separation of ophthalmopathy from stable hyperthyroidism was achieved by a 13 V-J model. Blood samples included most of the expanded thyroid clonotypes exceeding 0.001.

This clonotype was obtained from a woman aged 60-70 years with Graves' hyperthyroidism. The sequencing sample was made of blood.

Written as DNA, the CDR3 is TGTGCCAGCAGCTTAGGCAGGGCCCATAATTCACCCCTCCACTTT. Its translation: CASSLGRAHNSPLHF. The chain employs TRBV7-3 and TRBJ1-6; a weak D match, TRBD1 (5 bases). Per germline, CDR1 SGHTA and CDR2 FQGTGA. The length of the CDR3 is 15 residues. The V end was cut by 2 bases, the J end by 5 bases, with 10 bases between. Drawing the rest from reference TRBV7-3 and TRBJ1-6, the complete variable domain is GAGVSQTPSNKVTEKGKYVELRCDPISGHTALYWYRQSLGQGPEFLIYFQGTGAADDSGLPNDRFFAVRPEGSVSTLKIQRTERGDSAVYLCASSLGRAHNSPLHFGNGTRLTVT.